The 28 T cell receptor beta chains below come from one sample, sequenced in a study of OX40 agonist ivuxolimab in advanced cancers. The repertoire was sequenced with immunoSEQ multiplex PCR; TCRdb's copy has only in-frame clones and lacks some. The repertoire holds tens of thousands of clones, roughly 80% seen once, with under 7% in the top ten. The source was CD4+ or CD8+ T cells sorted from blood, collected in a trial of the OX40 agonist ivuxolimab. The receptor source for this set is an adult with an advanced solid tumor such as melanoma, head and neck, liver or kidney cancer.

J is TRBJ1-2 and V is TRBV28; TRBD1 agrees at 8 bases. Germline CDR1 reads MDHEN; CDR2 reads SYDVKM. V lost 6 bases, J lost 4 bases, and 13 bases stayed unmatched. This CDR3 is 16 amino acids long. The DNA of the CDR3 is TGTGCCAGCAGGGTCGCGGGACAGGCCTCGGGCTATGGCTACACCTTC. Amino acids: CASRVAGQASGYGYTF.

The genes are TRBV28 and TRBJ1-5; D ambiguous. V lost 4 bases to trimming and J lost 2 bases, with 6 bases between them. The germline CDR1 and CDR2 sequences are MDHEN and SYDVKM. The CDR3 loop spans 13 amino acids. As DNA, the CDR3 is TGTGCCAGCAGTTGGGCCGGCAATCAGCCCCAGCATTTT. This translates into CASSWAGNQPQHF.

This chain links TRBV28 with TRBJ2-1, with D maybe TRBD2 (7 bases). CDR1 MDHEN and CDR2 SYDVKM come from the germline V gene. The CDR3 spans 15 residues. Trimming left V 9 bases short and J 0 bases short, with 15 bases between. CDR3 coding DNA: TGTGCCAGTTGGGAGGGGGGGAGCTCCTACAATGAGCAGTTCTTC. This gives the protein CASWEGGSSYNEQFF.

This chain connects TRBV28 to TRBJ2-7; 8 bases line up with TRBD1. The CDR3 runs 14 residues. Trimming at V came to 4 bases and at J to 5 bases, leaving 7 bases not matched to a gene. CDR1 MDHEN and CDR2 SYDVKM come from the germline V gene. This CDR3 reads CASSSRGRIDEQYF. The CDR3 nucleotides are TGTGCCAGCAGTTCCAGGGGGCGAATCGACGAGCAGTACTTC.

Turning to this clone: Germline is not matched at one junction end, which may reflect a read error. V usage is TRBV11-2 and J usage is TRBJ2-1; 10 positions agree with TRBD1. Germline assignment: CDR1 SGHAT and CDR2 FQNNGV. The CDR3 consists of 10 residues. The chain's CDR3 is CASSQTGGIF. In DNA form, the CDR3 reads TGTGCCAGCAGCCAGACAGGGGGCATCTTC.

The rearrangement uses TRBV5-6 and TRBJ2-7; perhaps TRBD2 as D (7 bases). The CDR3 is 14 residues long. CDR1 and CDR2 (germline): SGHDT, YYEEEE. V was shortened by 4 bases and J by 3 bases, with 14 bases between the two germline ends. This chain's CDR3 is CASSPGGPFYEQYV. The CDR3, as DNA: TGTGCCAGCAGCCCGGGGGGCCCATTCTACGAGCAGTACGTC.

This rearrangement joins TRBV2 to TRBJ1-5; D not resolved. Germline CDR1 is SNHLY and CDR2 is FYNNEI. Between the trimmed V and J ends, which lost 2 bases and 0 bases, there was a span of 5 bases. The CDR3 covers 14 residues. The CDR3 region is CASSERSSNQPQHF. The DNA of the CDR3 is TGTGCCAGCAGTGAACGAAGTAGCAATCAGCCCCAGCATTTT.

V is TRBV11-3 and J is TRBJ1-3; weak D call: TRBD1 (5 bases). The CDR3 runs 15 residues. Trimming took off 0 bases at V and 1 base at J, with 7 bases between the two ends. Per the germline V gene, CDR1 is SGHNT and CDR2 is YENEEA. In DNA, the CDR3 is TGTGCCAGCAGCTTAGATGGGGCATCTGGAAACACCATATATTTT. It yields the protein CASSLDGASGNTIYF.

The V gene is TRBV2, the J gene TRBJ2-5, with no clear D. V dropped 2 bases and J dropped 4 bases, with 11 bases sitting between them. There are 14 residues in the CDR3. Germline CDR1 reads SNHLY; CDR2 reads FYNNEI. This chain's CDR3 is CASSERFPRETQYF. CDR3 DNA sequence: TGTGCCAGCAGTGAACGGTTCCCGAGAGAGACCCAGTACTTC.

The V and J genes are TRBV2 and TRBJ2-7; no definite D call. CDR3 length: 11 amino acids. V lost 6 bases and J 1 base, leaving 4 bases between the germline ends. Germline values: CDR1 SNHLY, CDR2 FYNNEI. The DNA of the CDR3 is TGTGCCAGCAGGGTTTCCTACGAGCAGTACTTC. Amino acids: CASRVSYEQYF. The full variable domain, with the rest looked up from reference TRBV2 and TRBJ2-7, is EPEVTQTPSHQVTQMGQEVILRCVPISNHLYFYWYRQILGQKVEFLVSFYNNEISEKSEIFDDQFSVERPDGSNFTLKIRSTKLEDSAMYFCASRVSYEQYFGPGTRLTVT.

This clone appeared a few times. The chain links TRBV4-1 to TRBJ1-5; unclear D gene. The CDR3 runs to 13 residues. The V end lost 4 bases, the J end lost 3 bases, and 7 bases lay between the germline ends. CDR1 and CDR2 (germline): MGHRA, YSYEKL. CDR3 sequence (DNA): TGCGCCAGCAGCCCGGGTTTCAATCAGCCCCAGCATTTT. Translated, it gives CASSPGFNQPQHF.

This clone appeared once. V gene TRBV6-5 combines with J gene TRBJ2-7; D is tentatively TRBD1 or TRBD2 (5 bases each). Trimming stripped 0 bases from V and 6 bases from J, with 15 bases between. CDR1 is MNHEY and CDR2 is SVGAGI in the germline V gene. This CDR3 region has 15 residues. The CDR3 DNA reads as TGTGCCAGCAGTTACTCGCATATGAAGGGGAGCGAGCAGTACGTC. The encoded protein is CASSYSHMKGSEQYV.

The chain is built from TRBV18 and TRBJ1-2, with D possibly being TRBD1 (6 bases). Per germline, CDR1 KGHSH and CDR2 LQKENI. V was clipped by 3 bases and J by 2 bases, with 10 bases between them. CDR3 length equals 14 residues. The DNA for the CDR3 is TGTGCCAGCTCACCGGGACATGTCAACTATGGCTACACCTTC. Amino acids: CASSPGHVNYGYTF.

The V gene is TRBV5-8, the J gene TRBJ1-1; possibly TRBD1 for D (6 bases). Trimming shortened V by 0 bases and J by 1 base, and 16 bases separated the two germline ends. The CDR3 has 17 amino acids. The germline CDR1 and CDR2 sequences are SGHTS and YDEGEE. The CDR3 spells CASSLEGGGMANTEAFF. In nucleotides, the CDR3 is TGTGCCAGCAGCTTGGAGGGGGGGGGAATGGCGAACACTGAAGCTTTCTTT.

The V call is TRBV11-2, the J call TRBJ2-1; no clear D. The V gene's germline CDR1 is SGHAT and CDR2 FQNNGV. The CDR3 loop spans 11 amino acids. V lost 5 bases to trimming and J lost 9 bases, with 8 bases between them. In DNA form, the CDR3 reads TGTGCCAGCAGCGCCAGTATTGAGCAGTTCTTC. Protein product: CASSASIEQFF.

This clone was counted once. The chain is built from TRBV7-2 and TRBJ2-7; D is tentatively TRBD1 or TRBD2 (5 bases each). V was trimmed by 1 base and J by 7 bases, leaving 23 bases between them. This CDR3 spans 17 amino acids. Germline V gives CDR1 SGHTA, CDR2 FQGNSA. The CDR3 DNA sequence: TGTGCCAGCAGCTTAGTGGGGGTCGGGACGCGGACGGGTGAGCAGTACTTC. This codes for CASSLVGVGTRTGEQYF.

The chain has TRBV10-1 and TRBJ2-1, with 10 bases that match TRBD2. Germline-derived CDR1 and CDR2 are WNHNN and SYGVQD (reference sequence). V trimming: 6 bases; J trimming: 2 bases; junction bases outside the gene matches: 10. This CDR3 contains 17 residues. This chain's CDR3 is CASSAELAGGPYNEQFF. CDR3 in DNA: TGCGCCAGCAGCGCCGAATTAGCGGGGGGCCCCTACAATGAGCAGTTCTTC.

This clone was found a few times. V and J are TRBV28 and TRBJ1-6; D is perhaps TRBD1 (5 bases). Trimming cost V 5 bases and J 5 bases, with 16 bases left between them. The CDR3 has 16 residues. CDR1 and CDR2 from the germline V gene are MDHEN and SYDVKM. The CDR3 DNA is TGTGCCAGCAGTCCCCACTCAGGGTCAGATAATTCACCCCTCCACTTT. Encoded protein: CASSPHSGSDNSPLHF.

The V gene is TRBV28, the J gene TRBJ2-3, with 9 bases aligning to TRBD1. Germline V lookup: CDR1 MDHEN, CDR2 SYDVKM. With 6 bases clipped from V and 5 bases from J, the junction kept 3 bases outside the gene matches. The CDR3 is 13 amino acids. This CDR3 is CASRRQGVDTQYF. CDR3 coding DNA: TGTGCCAGCAGGAGACAGGGGGTAGATACGCAGTATTTT.

The chain uses TRBV28 and TRBJ2-1; tentatively, D is TRBD2 (5 bases). The CDR3 is made up of 15 amino acids. With 6 bases removed from V and 4 bases from J, the gap between germline ends came to 16 bases. In germline, CDR1 is MDHEN, CDR2 SYDVKM. The CDR3 DNA reads TGTGCCAGCAGGCTTATCAACTCGGGGTACAATGAGCAGTTCTTC. It translates to CASRLINSGYNEQFF.

The sample holds one count of this clone. The rearrangement joins TRBV4-3 to TRBJ2-7; tentatively, D is TRBD1 or TRBD2 (6 bases each). This CDR3 is built from 15 residues. Per germline, CDR1 LGHNA and CDR2 YSLEER. Trimming took off 0 bases at V and 3 bases at J, with 12 bases between the two ends. The CDR3 sequence: CASSQDPRGGYEQYF. For the CDR3, the DNA is TGCGCCAGCAGCCAAGATCCCAGGGGAGGCTACGAGCAGTACTTC.

This chain connects TRBV7-7 to TRBJ2-7, with D unclear. CDR1 and CDR2 from the germline V gene are SSHAT and FNYEAQ (reference sequence). The CDR3 has 13 amino acids. The ends were cut back, 4 bases at V and 7 bases at J, with 14 bases in the middle. The CDR3 reads CASSSGPFGEQYF. The CDR3 DNA is TGTGCCAGCAGCTCCGGACCGTTTGGGGAGCAGTACTTC.

This clone was observed a handful of times. The V gene is TRBV5-1, the J gene TRBJ2-5, with 10 bases aligning to TRBD2. The germline CDR1 and CDR2 sequences are SGHRS and YFSETQ. The junction had 2 bases not matched to a gene; V was cut back by 2 bases and J by 1 base. This CDR3 has 15 residues. CDR3 DNA: TGCGCCAGCAGCTTTAGCGGGGGGCGCCAAGAGACCCAGTACTTC. It translates to CASSFSGGRQETQYF. The entire variable domain, with the rest obtained from reference TRBV5-1 and TRBJ2-5, is as follows: KAGVTQTPRYLIKTRGQQVTLSCSPISGHRSVSWYQQTPGQGLQFLFEYFSETQRNKGNFPGRFSGRQFSNSRSEMNVSTLELGDSALYLCASSFSGGRQETQYFGPGTRLLVL.

This rearrangement joins TRBV10-3 to TRBJ2-3; 10 nucleotides agree with TRBD2. Losses at the gene ends were 5 bases for V and 3 bases for J; bases not matched to a gene: 5. The CDR3 is 15 residues long. Germline CDR1 reads ENHRY; CDR2 reads SYGVKD. The CDR3 spells CAISSSGGGTDTQYF. The CDR3 DNA reads as TGTGCCATCAGTTCTAGCGGGGGAGGAACAGATACGCAGTATTTT.

The J gene is TRBJ2-2, the V gene TRBV28, with 13 positions matching TRBD2. Germline lookup yields CDR1 MDHEN and CDR2 SYDVKM. After removal of 6 bases from V and 3 bases from J, the junction contained 7 bases not matched to a gene. CDR3 size: 17 residues. The CDR3 protein is CASSGLAGEGYTGELFF. The CDR3 nucleotides read TGTGCCAGCAGCGGACTAGCGGGAGAGGGGTACACCGGGGAGCTGTTTTTT.

This clone was seen more than once but under ten times. The rearrangement uses TRBV13 and TRBJ1-2, with unresolved D. The germline gives CDR1 PRHDT, CDR2 FYEKMQ (reference sequence). The CDR3 sequence is 16 residues long. Trimming took off 4 bases at V and 2 bases at J, with 17 bases between the two ends. The CDR3: CASSSEGNKDNYGYTF. DNA of the CDR3: TGTGCCAGCAGCTCGGAAGGAAATAAGGACAACTATGGCTACACCTTC.

The DNA of the CDR3 is TGTGCCAGCTCACCACGGCTGGGGGAAGTGTTTCCGGATGGCTACACCTTC. Its translation is CASSPRLGEVFPDGYTF. This sequence joins TRBV18 and TRBJ1-2; possibly TRBD1 for D (5 bases). This CDR3 comprises 17 residues. V was trimmed by 1 base and J by 6 bases, leaving 21 bases between them. Germline CDR1 reads KGHSH; CDR2 reads LQKENI.

V and J are TRBV19 and TRBJ1-4; 7 nucleotides align to TRBD1. Germline loops: CDR1 LNHDA, CDR2 SQIVND (reference sequence). The trim removed 4 bases at V and 8 bases at J, leaving 10 bases unmatched. This CDR3 contains 15 residues. CDR3 protein: CASSTEQGIREKLFF. The CDR3 DNA reads as TGTGCCAGTAGTACAGAACAGGGGATCAGGGAAAAACTGTTTTTT.